The rows below give T cell receptor beta chains drawn from one sample of a study of cytomegalovirus exposure and HLA in healthy donors. TCRdb keeps only in-frame clones here, not all; method: immunoSEQ multiplex PCR. The data show about 140,000 clones, 78% seen once. The sample taken for sequencing was PBMCs. All receptors come from a male donor in good health and CMV-seronegative. CDR3s include the opening cysteine and the closing phenylalanine or tryptophan. D genes are given only for firm matches. Clone size is not always given. Where it is, it says once, few, many or a class for expanded clones.

size	V	length	J	D	CDR3	DNA
once	TRBV5-6	13	TRBJ2-7	TRBD2	CASSLASGCEQYF	TGTGCCAGCAGCTTGGCTAGCGGCTGCGAGCAGTACTTC
-	TRBV5-4	16	TRBJ2-1	TRBD2	CASSLTGLDRENEQFF	TGTGCCAGCAGCTTGACCGGACTAGACCGGGAGAATGAGCAGTTCTTC
-	TRBV5-6	15	TRBJ1-1	TRBD1	CASSLVQQGGTEAFF	TGTGCCAGCAGCTTAGTCCAACAGGGGGGGACTGAAGCTTTCTTT
few	TRBV10-3	19	TRBJ2-5	TRBD2	CAISNPRGAGGLAQETQYF	TGTGCCATCAGTAACCCTCGTGGAGCGGGGGGACTCGCCCAAGAGACCCAGTACTTC
-	TRBV1	16	TRBJ1-6	-	CTSSQDLWPPGSPLHF	TGCACCAGCAGCCAAGATCTTTGGCCCCCCGGGTCACCCCTCCACTTT
-	TRBV19	13	TRBJ2-7	TRBD2	CASSIAAGGEQYF	TGTGCCAGTAGTATAGCAGCGGGAGGCGAGCAGTACTTC
-	TRBV9	14	TRBJ1-2	-	CASSEGNSNYGYTF	TGTGCCAGCAGCGAGGGGAACAGTAACTATGGCTACACCTTC
-	TRBV9	13	TRBJ2-3	-	CASSVGGEDTQYF	TGTGCCAGCAGCGTGGGGGGAGAAGATACGCAGTATTTT
-	TRBV29-1	12	TRBJ2-7	-	CSVVGGRGEQYF	TGCAGCGTTGTCGGGGGTCGGGGCGAGCAGTACTTC
few	TRBV11-3	16	TRBJ2-1	-	CASSLRSADSYNEQFF	TGTGCCAGCAGCTTAAGATCTGCAGACTCCTACAATGAGCAGTTCTTC
-	TRBV10-1	15	TRBJ2-2	-	CASSELRGGVGELFF	TGCGCCAGCAGTGAGCTACGAGGGGGTGTCGGGGAGCTGTTTTTT
-	TRBV12-2	17	TRBJ2-3	-	CASRLNLAGGISDTQYF	TGTGCAAGTCGCCTTAATCTAGCGGGAGGTATTTCAGATACGCAGTATTTT
-	TRBV4-2	17	TRBJ2-1	-	CASSQEGEGGPYNEQFF	TGTGCCAGCAGCCAAGAGGGTGAGGGGGGGCCCTACAATGAGCAGTTCTTC
few	TRBV6-5	12	TRBJ2-7	-	CASSYSMAGEYF	TGTGCCAGCAGTTACTCGATGGCAGGGGAGTACTTC
-	TRBV4-1	16	TRBJ2-6	-	CASSQGSGSGANVLTF	TGCGCCAGCAGCCAAGGTTCAGGGTCTGGGGCCAACGTCCTGACTTTC
-	TRBV7-2	14	TRBJ2-7	-	CASSPFRGSPEQYF	TGTGCCAGCAGCCCCTTTCGAGGGAGTCCCGAGCAGTACTTC
-	TRBV7-9	15	TRBJ1-5	-	CASSLGTYSNQPQHF	TGTGCCAGCAGCTTAGGGACATATAGCAATCAGCCCCAGCATTTT
-	TRBV7-9	16	TRBJ2-1	TRBD2	CASSLGASGTPGEQFF	TGTGCCAGCAGCTTAGGGGCTAGCGGGACTCCAGGTGAGCAGTTCTTC
-	TRBV19	19	TRBJ2-3	TRBD1	CASSIIPSPGTGAADTQYF	TGTGCCAGTAGTATAATCCCCTCCCCCGGGACAGGGGCTGCAGATACGCAGTATTTT
-	TRBV7-2	14	TRBJ2-2	-	CASSLGGGTGELFF	TGTGCCAGCAGCTTAGGAGGCGGGACCGGGGAGCTGTTTTTT
-	TRBV5-1	21	TRBJ2-1	TRBD2	CASSIGQGLAGGPSSFNEQFF	TGCGCCAGCAGCATTGGACAGGGACTAGCGGGAGGGCCATCCTCTTTTAATGAGCAGTTCTTC
-	TRBV6-5	15	TRBJ2-1	TRBD1	CASRPHRGTYNEQFF	TGTGCCAGCAGACCACACAGGGGAACTTACAATGAGCAGTTCTTC
-	TRBV6-5	13	TRBJ1-2	-	CASSWGLVYGYTF	TGTGCCAGCAGTTGGGGACTGGTCTATGGCTACACCTTC
-	TRBV6-6	14	TRBJ1-5	-	CASSSGTLLQPQHF	TGTGCCAGCAGTTCCGGGACACTTCTTCAGCCCCAGCATTTT
once	TRBV6-5	16	TRBJ1-2	-	CASSWAGSLDVRGYTF	TGTGCCAGCAGTTGGGCAGGGTCTCTTGATGTCAGAGGCTACACCTTC
-	TRBV4-1	14	TRBJ2-7	TRBD2	CASSQDPLAGMLYF	TGCGCCAGCAGCCAAGATCCCCTAGCGGGTATGCTGTACTTC
-	TRBV7-6	13	TRBJ2-5	-	CASSSSQGETQYF	TGTGCCAGCAGCTCATCCCAGGGGGAGACCCAGTACTTC
-	TRBV27	15	TRBJ1-1	-	CASSFQGTGNTEAFF	TGTGCCAGCAGTTTCCAGGGCACAGGGAACACTGAAGCTTTCTTT
-	TRBV4-1	15	TRBJ2-7	TRBD1	CASSPNGQGRDEQYF	TGCGCCAGCAGCCCTAACGGACAGGGCAGGGACGAGCAGTACTTC
few	TRBV9	15	TRBJ2-1	-	CASTRSAGAYNEQFF	TGTGCCAGCACCAGATCCGCGGGGGCGTACAATGAGCAGTTCTTC
-	TRBV4-1	19	TRBJ2-6	TRBD1	CASSQGVLQGVSGANVLTF	TGCGCCAGCAGCCAAGGGGTTTTGCAGGGGGTCTCTGGGGCCAACGTCCTGACTTTC
-	TRBV25-1	14	TRBJ1-2	TRBD1	CASSVDRDGYGYTF	TGTGCCAGCAGTGTCGACAGGGATGGGTATGGCTACACCTTC
-	TRBV9	15	TRBJ1-4	TRBD1	CASSTRQGDNEKLFF	TGTGCCAGCAGCACGCGACAGGGGGATAATGAAAAACTGTTTTTT
once	TRBV29-1	16	TRBJ2-2	-	CSVVGAQGMNTGELFF	TGCAGCGTTGTCGGGGCGCAGGGGATGAACACCGGGGAGCTGTTTTTT
-	TRBV5-1	15	TRBJ2-7	-	CASSLARQLSYEQYF	TGCGCCAGCAGCTTGGCCCGACAGCTATCCTACGAGCAGTACTTC
-	TRBV10-3	14	TRBJ1-5	-	CAISGGAADQPQHF	TGTGCCATCAGCGGGGGGGCAGCCGATCAGCCCCAGCATTTT
-	TRBV19	16	TRBJ1-1	TRBD1	CASSSRQGSRYTEAFF	TGTGCCAGTAGTTCTCGACAGGGAAGTAGATACACTGAAGCTTTCTTT
few	TRBV7-2	16	TRBJ1-3	TRBD1	CASSLVATGTGNTIYF	TGTGCCAGCAGCTTAGTTGCGACAGGGACTGGAAACACCATATATTTT
-	TRBV9	15	TRBJ1-3	-	CASSVDRVSGNTIYF	TGTGCCAGCAGCGTAGACAGGGTGTCTGGAAACACCATATATTTT
-	TRBV18	14	TRBJ2-5	-	CASSPPSRSETQYF	TGTGCCAGCTCACCCCCTAGTAGATCGGAGACCCAGTACTTC
-	TRBV9	14	TRBJ1-6	-	CASSVRGGNSPLHF	TGTGCCAGCAGCGTAAGGGGTGGGAATTCACCCCTCCACTTT
-	TRBV6-6	14	TRBJ1-2	-	CASSYSISRDGYTF	TGTGCCAGCAGTTACTCGATTTCCAGGGATGGCTACACCTTC
-	TRBV5-1	15	TRBJ1-1	-	CASSLQQGKGTEAFF	TGCGCCAGCAGCCTCCAACAGGGAAAAGGCACTGAAGCTTTCTTT
-	TRBV7-8	15	TRBJ1-2	TRBD1	CASSPQETGFGGYTF	TGTGCCAGCAGCCCGCAGGAGACAGGGTTTGGTGGCTACACCTTC
-	TRBV10-3	14	TRBJ2-1	TRBD2	CAIRETSGSDEQFF	TGTGCCATCAGGGAGACTAGCGGGAGCGATGAGCAGTTCTTC
-	TRBV29-1	13	TRBJ2-7	-	CSATGSSDYEQYF	TGCAGCGCCACGGGGTCTAGCGACTACGAGCAGTACTTC
-	TRBV19	15	TRBJ2-2	TRBD1	CASKRTGGNTGELFF	TGTGCCAGCAAACGGACAGGGGGGAACACCGGGGAGCTGTTTTTT
-	TRBV27	13	TRBJ1-5	TRBD1	CASSHRGDQPQHF	TGTGCCAGCTCGCACAGGGGAGATCAGCCCCAGCATTTT